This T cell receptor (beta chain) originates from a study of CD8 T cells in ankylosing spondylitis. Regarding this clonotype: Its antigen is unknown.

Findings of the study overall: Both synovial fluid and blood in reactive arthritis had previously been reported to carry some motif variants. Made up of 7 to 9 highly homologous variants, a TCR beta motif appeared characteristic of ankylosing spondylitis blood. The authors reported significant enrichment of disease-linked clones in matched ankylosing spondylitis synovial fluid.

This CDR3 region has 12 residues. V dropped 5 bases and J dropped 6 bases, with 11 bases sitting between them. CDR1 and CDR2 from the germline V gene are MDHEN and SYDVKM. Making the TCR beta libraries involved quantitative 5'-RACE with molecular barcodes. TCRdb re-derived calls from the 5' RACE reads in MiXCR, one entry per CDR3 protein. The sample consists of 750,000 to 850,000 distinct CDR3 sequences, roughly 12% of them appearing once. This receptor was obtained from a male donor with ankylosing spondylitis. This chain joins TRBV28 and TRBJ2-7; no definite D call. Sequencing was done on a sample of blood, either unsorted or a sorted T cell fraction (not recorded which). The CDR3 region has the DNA TGTGCCAGCAGTCCCTCGGCTCGCGAGCAGTACTTC. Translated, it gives CASSPSAREQYF.